These 2 T cell receptor beta chains were sequenced from one sample in a study of shared clonotypes between healthy human individuals. Assay: immunoSEQ multiplex PCR; the TCRdb copy retains only in-frame clones and omits some. The sample shows millions of clones, roughly 91% of them seen only once. It was CD45RO-negative cells, positively selected for CCR7, that made up naive CD8 cells, with terminally differentiated effector memory CD45RA+ cells excluded. The material sequenced was naive CD8+ T cells from PBMCs. The receptors shown here come from a young man in good health. Some clones in this sample may be carry-over from other donors' samples.

This chain uses TRBV19 with TRBJ2-7; 10 bases fit TRBD1. The CDR3 consists of 15 residues. J lost 6 bases, V lost 0 bases, and 5 bases had no gene match. Germline lookup yields CDR1 LNHDA and CDR2 SQIVND (reference sequence). CDR3 in amino acids: CASSIETGGRGEQYF. The DNA of the CDR3 is TGTGCCAGTAGTATAGAGACAGGGGGCAGGGGCGAGCAGTACTTC.

The chain employs TRBV27 and TRBJ1-5, with D uncertain. This CDR3 has 14 amino acids. Germline V CDR1 and CDR2: MNHEY, SMNVEV (reference sequence). V was shortened by 5 bases and J by 0 bases, with 8 bases between the two germline ends. This chain's CDR3 is CASSALLSNQPQHF. CDR3 nucleotides: TGTGCCAGCAGTGCCCTTCTTAGCAATCAGCCCCAGCATTTT.